A selection of T cell receptor beta chains follows, all from one sample in a study of beta chain features in type 1 diabetes. The table came from immunoSEQ multiplex PCR; TCRdb's copy has only in-frame clones and leaves some out. The sample yields roughly 180,000 clones, 6.5% to 8.5% seen once. The source material was central memory CD4+ T cells from blood. These receptors all come from a man between 18 and 29 years old with type 1 diabetes. Both conserved end residues are part of each CDR3. D genes are given only for firm matches. The size entry is marked missing in some rows and otherwise reads once, few, many or a size class.

V gene: TRBV7-2
clone size: -
D gene: TRBD1
J gene: TRBJ2-7
CDR3 DNA: TGCGCCAGCAGCACTTTCGGGACAGGGGACTACGAGCAGTACTTC
CDR3 protein: CASSTFGTGDYEQYF

V gene: TRBV6-5
clone size: few
D gene: -
J gene: TRBJ2-6
CDR3 DNA: TGTGCCAGCAGTTATGGCGGGCATGGGGCCAACGTCCTGACTTTC
CDR3 protein: CASSYGGHGANVLTF

V gene: TRBV5-6
clone size: -
D gene: TRBD1
J gene: TRBJ1-1
CDR3 DNA: TGTGCCAGCAGCGCGACCGGGACAGGCCCCACTGAAGCTTTCTTT
CDR3 protein: CASSATGTGPTEAFF

V gene: TRBV6-6
clone size: many
D gene: TRBD2
J gene: TRBJ2-7
CDR3 DNA: TGTGCCAGCAGTGGGACTAGCCCCTCCTACGAGCAGTACTTC
CDR3 protein: CASSGTSPSYEQYF

V gene: TRBV7-9
clone size: many
D gene: -
J gene: TRBJ2-7
CDR3 DNA: TGTGCCAGCAGCGCCCAGTACGAGCAGTACTTC
CDR3 protein: CASSAQYEQYF

V gene: TRBV9
clone size: -
D gene: TRBD2
J gene: TRBJ2-1
CDR3 DNA: TGTGCCAGCAGCGGGGGGACTAGCGGCGTCTACAATGAGCAGTTCTTC
CDR3 protein: CASSGGTSGVYNEQFF

V gene: TRBV28
clone size: few
D gene: TRBD1
J gene: TRBJ1-2
CDR3 DNA: TGTGCCAGCAGCCGAGGACAGGGAGGCGGCTACACCTTC
CDR3 protein: CASSRGQGGGYTF

V gene: TRBV29-1
clone size: -
D gene: TRBD1
J gene: TRBJ2-1
CDR3 DNA: TGCAGCGTTGCCGGGACAGGGAGCTTCTCGTATGAGCAGTTCTTC
CDR3 protein: CSVAGTGSFSYEQFF

V gene: TRBV11-2
clone size: few
D gene: TRBD1
J gene: TRBJ1-1
CDR3 DNA: TGTGCCAGCAGCCTCGGGACAGGGGACACTGAAGCTTTCTTT
CDR3 protein: CASSLGTGDTEAFF

V gene: TRBV15
clone size: few
D gene: -
J gene: TRBJ2-4
CDR3 DNA: TGTGCCACCAGCAGAGGGCCTAGGTGGGGCCAAAACATTCAGTACTTC
CDR3 protein: CATSRGPRWGQNIQYF

V gene: TRBV7-2
clone size: few
D gene: -
J gene: TRBJ1-5
CDR3 DNA: TGTGCCAGCAGCCGAGCCGTCAACCTCAATCAGCCCCAGCATTTT
CDR3 protein: CASSRAVNLNQPQHF

V gene: TRBV29-1
clone size: -
D gene: -
J gene: TRBJ1-2
CDR3 DNA: TGCAGCGTTGACAGGGGCCTTTATGGCTACACCTTC
CDR3 protein: CSVDRGLYGYTF

V gene: TRBV5-1
clone size: few
D gene: -
J gene: TRBJ2-3
CDR3 DNA: TGCGCCAGCAGCCGAGGACAGACCACAGATACGCAGTATTTT
CDR3 protein: CASSRGQTTDTQYF

V gene: TRBV19
clone size: few
D gene: TRBD1
J gene: TRBJ2-7
CDR3 DNA: TGTGCCACAGCTCGCCGGGGACAGAATTCCTACGAGCAGTACTTC
CDR3 protein: CATARRGQNSYEQYF

V gene: TRBV28
clone size: -
D gene: -
J gene: TRBJ2-3
CDR3 DNA: TGTGCCAGCAGTACCGGAGACACAGATACGCAGTATTTT
CDR3 protein: CASSTGDTDTQYF

V gene: TRBV28
clone size: few
D gene: TRBD1
J gene: TRBJ2-7
CDR3 DNA: TGTGCCAGCAGTTCGCCCGGACAGGGTAGCTCCTACGAGCAGTACTTC
CDR3 protein: CASSSPGQGSSYEQYF

V gene: TRBV6-4
clone size: few
D gene: -
J gene: TRBJ2-3
CDR3 DNA: TGTGCCAGCTCCCAACCCGGGGGAGATACGCAGTATTTT
CDR3 protein: CASSQPGGDTQYF

V gene: TRBV19
clone size: few
D gene: -
J gene: TRBJ1-5
CDR3 DNA: TGTGCCAGTAGCGACAGGTGGGGTAGCAATCAGCCCCAGCATTTT
CDR3 protein: CASSDRWGSNQPQHF

V gene: TRBV6-1
clone size: -
D gene: TRBD2
J gene: TRBJ2-3
CDR3 DNA: TGTGCCAGCAGTTTTAGCGGGGGCACAGATACGCAGTATTTT
CDR3 protein: CASSFSGGTDTQYF

V gene: TRBV5-1
clone size: few
D gene: -
J gene: TRBJ1-2
CDR3 DNA: TGCGCCAGCAGCTTGGAGGAGGGGAACTATGGCTACACCTTC
CDR3 protein: CASSLEEGNYGYTF

V gene: TRBV29-1
clone size: few
D gene: -
J gene: TRBJ1-2
CDR3 DNA: TGCAGCGTGGGGGGAATTTCGAGCTATGGCTACACCTTC
CDR3 protein: CSVGGISSYGYTF

V gene: TRBV28
clone size: few
D gene: TRBD1
J gene: TRBJ1-2
CDR3 DNA: TGTGCCAGCAGTCCTGCCGGGACAGGGGGCAGCTACACCTTC
CDR3 protein: CASSPAGTGGSYTF